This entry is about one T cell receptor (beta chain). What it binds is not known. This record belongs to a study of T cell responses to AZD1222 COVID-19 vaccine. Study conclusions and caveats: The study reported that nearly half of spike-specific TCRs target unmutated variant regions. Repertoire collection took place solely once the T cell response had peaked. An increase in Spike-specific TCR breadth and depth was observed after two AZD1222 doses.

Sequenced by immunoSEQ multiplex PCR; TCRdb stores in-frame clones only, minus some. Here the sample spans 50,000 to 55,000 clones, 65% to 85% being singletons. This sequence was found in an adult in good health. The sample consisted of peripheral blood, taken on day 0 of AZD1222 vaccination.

The CDR3 protein is CASSQVLHGGYTF. In DNA, the CDR3 is TGTGCCAGCAGCCAAGTCCTACACGGTGGCTACACCTTC. The rearrangement uses TRBV14 and TRBJ1-2; D is unresolved. Deletions cut 1 base from V and 7 bases from J, with 10 bases between. The CDR3 totals 13 residues. Germline CDR1 is SGHDN and CDR2 is FVKESK.